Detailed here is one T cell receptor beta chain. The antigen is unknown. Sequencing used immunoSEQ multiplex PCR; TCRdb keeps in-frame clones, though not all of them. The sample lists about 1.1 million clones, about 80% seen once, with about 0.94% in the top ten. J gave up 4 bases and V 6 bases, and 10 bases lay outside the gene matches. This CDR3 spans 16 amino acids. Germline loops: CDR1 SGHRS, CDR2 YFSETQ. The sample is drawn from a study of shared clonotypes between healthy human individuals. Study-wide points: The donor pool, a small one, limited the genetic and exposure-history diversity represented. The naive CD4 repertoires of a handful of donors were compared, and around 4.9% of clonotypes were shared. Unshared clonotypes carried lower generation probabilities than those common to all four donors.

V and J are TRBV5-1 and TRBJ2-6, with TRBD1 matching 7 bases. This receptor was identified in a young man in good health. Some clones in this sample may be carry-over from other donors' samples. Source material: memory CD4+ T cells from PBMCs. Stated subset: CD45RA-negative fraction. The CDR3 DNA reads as TGCGCCAGCACTGTGACAGGGTATTCCGGGGCCAACGTCCTGACTTTC. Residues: CASTVTGYSGANVLTF.